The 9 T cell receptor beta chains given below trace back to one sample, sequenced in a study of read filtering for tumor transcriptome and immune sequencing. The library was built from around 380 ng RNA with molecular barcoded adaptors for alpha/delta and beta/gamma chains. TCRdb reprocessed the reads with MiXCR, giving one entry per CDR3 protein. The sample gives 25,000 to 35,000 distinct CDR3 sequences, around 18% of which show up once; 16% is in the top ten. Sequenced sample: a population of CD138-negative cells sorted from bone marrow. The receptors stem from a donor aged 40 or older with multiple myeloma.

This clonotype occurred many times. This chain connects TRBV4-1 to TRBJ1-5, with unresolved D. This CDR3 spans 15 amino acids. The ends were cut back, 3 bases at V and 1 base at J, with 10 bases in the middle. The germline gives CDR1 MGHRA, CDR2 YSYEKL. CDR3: CASSHGGFSNQPQHF. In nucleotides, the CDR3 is TGCGCCAGCAGCCATGGAGGATTCAGCAATCAGCCCCAGCATTTT.

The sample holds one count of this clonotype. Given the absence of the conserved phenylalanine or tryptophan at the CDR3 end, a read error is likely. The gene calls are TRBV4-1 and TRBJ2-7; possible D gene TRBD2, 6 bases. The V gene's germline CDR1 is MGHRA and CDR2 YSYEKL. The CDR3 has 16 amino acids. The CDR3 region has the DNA TGCGCCAGTAGCCAAAGTCGATTGGGGGGTGGCTACGAGCAGTACCTC. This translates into CASSQSRLGGGYEQYL.

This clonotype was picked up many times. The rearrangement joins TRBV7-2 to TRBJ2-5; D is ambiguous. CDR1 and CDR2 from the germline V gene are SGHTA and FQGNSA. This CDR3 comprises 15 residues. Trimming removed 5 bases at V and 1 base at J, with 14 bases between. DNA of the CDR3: TGTGCCAGCAGCGCTAGTCGGGCCCTCCAAGAGACCCAGTACTTC. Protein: CASSASRALQETQYF.

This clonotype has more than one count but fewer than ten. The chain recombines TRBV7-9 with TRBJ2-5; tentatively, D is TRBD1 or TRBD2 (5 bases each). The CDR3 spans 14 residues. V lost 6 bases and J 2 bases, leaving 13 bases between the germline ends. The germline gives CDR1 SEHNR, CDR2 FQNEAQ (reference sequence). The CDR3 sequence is CASSSRVAQETQYF. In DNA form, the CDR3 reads TGTGCCAGCAGTTCCAGGGTAGCGCAAGAGACCCAGTACTTC.

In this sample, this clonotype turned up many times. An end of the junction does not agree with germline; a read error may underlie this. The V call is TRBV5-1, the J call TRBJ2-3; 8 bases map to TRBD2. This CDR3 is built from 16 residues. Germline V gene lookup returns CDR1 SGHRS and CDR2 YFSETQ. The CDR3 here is CASNLFERGIRDTQYF. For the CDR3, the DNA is TGCGCCAGCAACTTGTTTGAGCGGGGGATACGAGATACGCAGTATTTT.

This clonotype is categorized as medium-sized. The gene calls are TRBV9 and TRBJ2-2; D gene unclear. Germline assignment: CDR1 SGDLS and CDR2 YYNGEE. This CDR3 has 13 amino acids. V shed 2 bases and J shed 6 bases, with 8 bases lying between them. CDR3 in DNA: TGTGCCAGCAGCGTTCTGGGTTCCGGGGAGCTGTTTTTT. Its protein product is CASSVLGSGELFF.

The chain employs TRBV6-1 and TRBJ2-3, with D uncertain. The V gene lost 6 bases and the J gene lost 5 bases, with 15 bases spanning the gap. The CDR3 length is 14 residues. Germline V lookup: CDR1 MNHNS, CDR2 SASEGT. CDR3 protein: CASSGSPLVDTQYF. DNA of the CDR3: TGTGCCAGCAGCGGATCGCCTTTGGTAGATACGCAGTATTTT.

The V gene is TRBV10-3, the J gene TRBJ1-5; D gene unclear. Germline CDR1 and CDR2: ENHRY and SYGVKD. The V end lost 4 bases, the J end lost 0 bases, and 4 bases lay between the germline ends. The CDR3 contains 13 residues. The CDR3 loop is CAISGNSNQPQHF. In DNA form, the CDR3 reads TGTGCCATCAGTGGAAATAGCAATCAGCCCCAGCATTTT.

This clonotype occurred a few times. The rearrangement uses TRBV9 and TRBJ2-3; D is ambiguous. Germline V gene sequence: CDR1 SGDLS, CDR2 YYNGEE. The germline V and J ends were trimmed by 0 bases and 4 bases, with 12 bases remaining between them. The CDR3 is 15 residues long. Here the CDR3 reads CASSVATWGSDTQYF. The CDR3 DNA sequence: TGTGCCAGCAGCGTAGCTACGTGGGGATCAGATACGCAGTATTTT.